Below, 18 T cell receptor beta chains from the same sample are listed, as sequenced in a study of regulatory T cells in long-lasting Graves disease. Construction of the TCR beta libraries employed iRepertoire HTBI primers in conjunction with Arm-PCR of CDR3 regions. MiXCR, run by TCRdb on the multiplex PCR reads, gives a single entry per CDR3 protein. Of 450,000 to 600,000 distinct CDR3 sequences listed, 15% to 20% were seen once; the top ten hold over 9%. Noted time point: newly diagnosed GD, antithyroid drugs for less than 3 months. The TCR library used RNA extracted from PBMCs. These data were also filed under a second study, of T cells in Graves' hyperthyroidism and ophthalmopathy.

Sample: peripheral blood mononuclear cells (PBMCs), taken at new diagnosis, from a patient treated with antithyroid drugs. The receptors come from a man aged 40-50 years with Graves disease.

The V call is TRBV5-4, the J call TRBJ1-2, with D perhaps matching TRBD1 (6 bases). The V gene's germline CDR1 is SGHNT and CDR2 YYREEE (reference sequence). The CDR3 extends over 14 amino acids. V was cut by 4 bases and J by 4 bases, with 14 bases left in between. Here the CDR3 DNA reads TGTGCCAGCAGCCTTCTTGGGGGCACCTATGGCTACACCTTC. As protein: CASSLLGGTYGYTF.

The V call is TRBV20-1, the J call TRBJ2-2, with 10 bases that match TRBD2. CDR3 length: 15 amino acids. V shed 0 bases, J shed 8 bases, and the junction held 6 bases outside the gene matches. Per the germline V gene, CDR1 is DFQATT and CDR2 is SNEGSKA (reference sequence). The CDR3 DNA is TGCAGTGCTAGAGATAAGCGGGAGGGCCGAGGGGAGCTGTTTTTT. The encoded protein is CSARDKREGRGELFF.

This clonotype was counted many times. V usage is TRBV6-1 and J usage is TRBJ2-1; 9 bases line up with TRBD2. The junction had 14 bases not matched to a gene; V was cut back by 6 bases and J by 2 bases. Germline V lookup: CDR1 MNHNS, CDR2 SASEGT. This CDR3 has 18 residues. CDR3 DNA: TGTGCCAGCAGCGAGATGAGTGTACTAGCGGGTACCTACAATGAGCAGTTCTTC. Its translation: CASSEMSVLAGTYNEQFF.

This clonotype showed up many times. This chain joins TRBV7-9 and TRBJ2-3; 10 bases line up with TRBD1. Per the germline V gene, CDR1 is SEHNR and CDR2 is FQNEAQ (reference sequence). Germline trimming cut 4 bases from V and 4 bases from J; bases unmatched to any gene: 8. There are 16 residues in the CDR3. CDR3 region: CASSSWDRGFSDTQYF. The CDR3 nucleotides read TGTGCCAGCAGCTCCTGGGACAGGGGTTTTTCAGATACGCAGTATTTT.

Many counts were recorded for this clonotype. This rearrangement joins TRBV18 to TRBJ1-1; no firm D call. V lost 1 base, J lost 7 bases, and 10 bases lay in between. The CDR3 length is 13 residues. The germline CDR1 and CDR2 sequences are KGHSH and LQKENI. As DNA, the CDR3 is TGTGCCAGCTCACCACTGGGAAGCTTTGAAGCTTTCTTT. Its protein is CASSPLGSFEAFF.

Many counts were recorded for this clonotype. The chain uses TRBV7-2 and TRBJ2-1; 10 bases align to TRBD2. V was pared by 2 bases and J by 7 bases, with 5 bases of the junction left unmatched. This CDR3 is built from 15 residues. The germline gives CDR1 SGHTA, CDR2 FQGNSA. The DNA of the CDR3 is TGTGCCAGCAGCTTACTAGCGGGAGTTACGAATGAGCAGTTCTTC. This encodes CASSLLAGVTNEQFF. Full variable domain (missing parts from reference TRBV7-2 and TRBJ2-1): GAGVSQSPSNKVTEKGKDVELRCDPISGHTALYWYRQSLGQGLEFLIYFQGNSAPDKSGLPSDRFSAERTGGSVSTLTIQRTQQEDSAVYLCASSLLAGVTNEQFFGPGTRLTVL.

V and J are TRBV28 and TRBJ2-5; 7 positions agree with TRBD1. V was clipped by 3 bases and J by 6 bases; unmatched bases: 10. The CDR3 spans 15 residues. CDR1 is MDHEN and CDR2 is SYDVKM in the germline V gene. The CDR3 sequence is CASSLTLVDRQTQYF. The CDR3 bases are TGTGCCAGCAGTTTGACGCTTGTGGACAGGCAGACCCAGTACTTC.

As for this clonotype: A much more abundant neighbour one base away suggests this may be a read error. CDR3 DNA sequence: TGTGCCAGCAGCTTAGGGGGAAGACGTGAGCTGTTTTTT. Encoded protein: CASSLGGRRELFF. The chain couples TRBV11-3 to TRBJ2-2; the D is unclear. The V end lost 1 base, the J end lost 11 bases, and 11 bases lay between the germline ends. The CDR3 runs to 13 residues. The germline gives CDR1 SGHNT, CDR2 YENEEA.

This clonotype was seen a handful of times. This rearrangement joins TRBV6-2 or TRBV6-3 to TRBJ1-2; D is possibly TRBD1 (6 bases). V was pared by 3 bases and J by 5 bases, with 19 bases between. From germline, CDR1 is MNHEY and CDR2 SVGEGT. The CDR3 is 16 amino acids. The DNA for the CDR3 is TGTGCCAGCAGTTATGGGGGGCATCTTCTTGTTTATGGCTACACCTTC. Translating gives CASSYGGHLLVYGYTF.

This clonotype came up a few times. The chain employs TRBV11-2 and TRBJ1-5; no clear D. The CDR3 covers 12 residues. V was clipped by 4 bases and J by 6 bases, with 7 bases between them. CDR1 SGHAT and CDR2 FQNNGV come from the germline V gene. The CDR3 DNA reads as TGTGCCAGCAGCTCCCCAGGTCAGCCCCAGCATTTT. This translates into CASSSPGQPQHF.

This clonotype has a count of ten or more. The J gene is TRBJ2-7, the V gene TRBV28, with D possibly matching TRBD1 (5 bases). CDR1 MDHEN and CDR2 SYDVKM come from the germline V gene. This CDR3 has 15 amino acids. V lost 6 bases and J lost 8, with 23 bases in between. The CDR3 here is CASSSEGALLIQQYF. CDR3 nucleotide sequence: TGTGCCAGCAGCTCCGAAGGGGCCTTACTTATCCAGCAGTACTTC.

This clonotype was seen a handful of times. This chain connects TRBV25-1 to TRBJ2-5; D is uncertain. V lost 3 bases to trimming and J lost 4 bases, with 12 bases between them. CDR3 length equals 14 residues. Per germline, CDR1 MGHDK and CDR2 SYGVNS. CDR3 nucleotides: TGTGCCAGCAGTGACCCTCGCATCTTAGAGACCCAGTACTTC. It yields the protein CASSDPRILETQYF.

About this clonotype: A much larger clone differs from this one at a single base, so this may be a read error. J is TRBJ1-1 and V is TRBV2, with 7 bases aligning to TRBD1. Germline CDR1 SNHLY, CDR2 FYNNEI. V lost 7 bases to trimming and J lost 0 bases; unmatched junction nucleotides: 5. The CDR3 totals 14 residues. DNA for the CDR3: TGTGCCAGCACCGGGACAGAACTGAACACTGAAGCTTTCTTT. Amino acid sequence: CASTGTELNTEAFF. The entire variable domain, with the rest obtained from reference TRBV2 and TRBJ1-1, is as follows: EPEVTQTPSHQVTQMGQEVILRCVPISNHLYFYWYRQILGQKVEFLVSFYNNEISEKSEIFDDQFSVERPDGSNFTLKIRSTKLEDSAMYFCASTGTELNTEAFFGQGTRLTVV.

This clonotype was detected ten times or more. Here the CDR3 DNA reads TGTGCCACCAGTGTTACTAGCGGGAGGTTCACAGATACGCAGTATTTT. It yields the protein CATSVTSGRFTDTQYF. The V and J genes are TRBV24-1 and TRBJ2-3, with TRBD2 identical over 12 bases. The germline V gene has CDR1 KGHDR and CDR2 SFDVKD. J was trimmed by 2 bases and V by 5 bases; bases with no gene match: 4. The CDR3 runs 16 residues.

The rearrangement joins TRBV7-2 to TRBJ1-1; tentative D call: TRBD1 (5 bases). Germline lookup yields CDR1 SGHTA and CDR2 FQGNSA. The CDR3 length is 16 residues. Trimming stripped 0 bases from V and 8 bases from J, with 19 bases between. DNA of the CDR3: TGTGCCAGCAGCTTAGCCCGACAGTTTCCGCCGAGAGAAGCTTTCTTT. This gives the protein CASSLARQFPPREAFF.

As regards this clonotype: A much larger clone sits a single nucleotide away, making a read error possible. The rearrangement uses TRBV7-9 and TRBJ2-5; TRBD1 aligns across 7 bases. Per germline, CDR1 SEHNR and CDR2 FQNEAQ (reference sequence). The V segment lost 5 bases and the J segment 7 bases; nucleotides outside the gene matches: 13. The CDR3 length is 15 residues. As DNA, the CDR3 is TGTGCCAGCAGCAAACCAGGGGGTCAGACCGGGACCCAGTACTTC. This translates into CASSKPGGQTGTQYF.

This clonotype was seen at least ten times. V is TRBV11-2 and J is TRBJ2-7; possible D gene TRBD2, 6 bases. The CDR3 has 14 amino acids. Per germline, CDR1 SGHAT and CDR2 FQNNGV. Trimming stripped 0 bases from V and 4 bases from J, with 10 bases between. CDR3 region: CASSLDGGLYEQYF. The CDR3 nucleotides are TGTGCCAGCAGCTTAGATGGAGGGTTATACGAGCAGTACTTC.

In its sample, this clonotype was seen many times. The CDR3 spells CASSLRQSTEAFF. The CDR3 DNA reads as TGTGCCAGCAGTTTAAGACAGTCGACTGAAGCTTTCTTT. The chain has TRBV28 and TRBJ1-1; the D gene is possibly TRBD1 (5 bases). The V gene lost 2 bases and the J gene lost 5 bases, with 9 bases spanning the gap. The V gene's germline CDR1 is MDHEN and CDR2 SYDVKM. This CDR3 contains 13 residues. Supplemented by reference TRBV28 and TRBJ1-1, the full variable domain reads DVKVTQSSRYLVKRTGEKVFLECVQDMDHENMFWYRQDPGLGLRLIYFSYDVKMKEKGDIPEGYSVSREKKERFSLILESASTNQTSMYLCASSLRQSTEAFFGQGTRLTVV.